This TCR beta chain was profiled in a study of blood T cell repertoires in COVID-19 (dated by TCRdb to the early 2020s). In the study overall: The collaborator samples originated in the United States, Italy and Spain and spanned the acute and convalescent phases of COVID-19. The prospective study material was composed of cDNA or gDNA derived from T cells, B-cell-depleted T cells, or PBMCs. Deeply sampled blood TCRbeta repertoires from subjects exposed to, actively infected with, or recovered from COVID-19 were included in the dataset. A freely available public database, intended as a resource for researchers studying the immune response to SARS-CoV-2, is where the repertoires were released. The samples were drawn from two sources: the first 160 participants of the ongoing ImmuneRACE study, and 1,000 to 1,500 subjects contributed by 6 global collaborators. The sample metadata nearly always contained a de-identified subject ID, COVID-19 status, age in years and sex. Where HLA class I and class II types were available, the types were taken from metadata supplied by the sample provider, not from assay-based typing.

CDR1 is given as SGHNT and CDR2 as YYREEE, both from the germline V gene (reference sequence). Trimming takes 2 bases off V and 2 bases off J; junction bases not matched to a gene: 6. The CDR3 goes from the cysteine to the phenylalanine over 15 residues. The only DNA kept is the CDR3, 45 bases in frame from the first base. The immunoSEQ Assay, a bias-controlled multiplex PCR, was used to amplify TCRbeta CDR3 regions from genomic DNA. Turning to the authors' computational methods: The number of nucleated cells in each sample was estimated by amplification of reference gene primers within the assay. To quantify the absolute abundance of each unique TCRbeta CDR3 rearrangement, sequence reads were collapsed and filtered. Productive Simpson clonality was computed per sample as the square root of Simpson's diversity index over productive rearrangements. Imported from immuneACCESS, the table was reduced by TCRdb to in-frame sequences with V and J called. These copies leave out some clones; in studies compared against another copy, an unresolved V gene accounts for under half, and the cause of the remainder is not known. The D gene and trimming were derived from the DNA, and the V and J assignments and clone size from that table. The sample data list 150,000 to 200,000 clones, and approximately 88% of these were observed just once. The top ten hold less than 6.5% of the sample.

Each collaborating institution followed its own protocols to collect whole blood in K2EDTA tubes. For TCRbeta analysis, collaborators shipped samples as frozen whole blood, isolated PBMCs, or DNA extracted from either of those sample types. About this clone: The antigen it recognizes is unknown. Per-base quality was not reported, and no clone a single base away is much larger than it.

The investigation overall reported the following: The amount of clinical and demographic metadata varied by source and participant and was provided uncurated.

Sequencing input: peripheral blood. The chain was built from TRBV5-4 and TRBJ2-5, with TRBD2 matching 7 junction bases. The sequence was obtained from a human donor in a cohort sampled during active COVID-19. The bases are TGTGCCAGCAGCTTCCCGGCTAGCGGACAAGAGACCCAGTACTTC. The translation is CASSFPASGQETQYF.